This T cell receptor beta chain came from a study of shared clonotypes between healthy human individuals. Looking at the study overall: Each donor had three CD4 naive, three CD4 memory, two CD8 naive and one CD8 memory plate. Study-level results: Naive subsets, compared against memory subsets, generally had larger estimated richness values.

Measured with immunoSEQ multiplex PCR; TCRdb has only the in-frame clones, and not every one. The data hold hundreds of thousands of clones, with 96% observed a single time. Naive CD8 populations comprised CD45RO-negative cells positively selected for CCR7, excluding terminally differentiated effector memory CD45RA+ cells. The donors, healthy adults who were HIV-negative, had experienced no recent acute infections or vaccinations. In regard to this clone: Its target is not known.

Looked up from germline, CDR1 is SGDLS and CDR2 is YYNGEE. After removal of 5 bases from V and 4 bases from J, the junction contained 9 bases not matched to a gene. The length of the CDR3 is 15 residues. This clonotype originated in a woman younger than 45 in good health. What was sequenced was naive CD8+ T cells sorted from blood. The V and J genes are TRBV9 and TRBJ1-5; 7 nucleotides align to TRBD1. CDR3 in amino acids: CASSGPGQMNQPQHF. The CDR3 DNA follows: TGTGCCAGCAGTGGACCGGGACAGATGAATCAGCCCCAGCATTTT.